A selection of T cell receptor beta chains follows, all from one sample in a study of B cell selection in AIRE deficiency. Sequencing was performed with immunoSEQ multiplex PCR; in TCRdb, only in-frame clones are kept and a portion is missing. The profile shows fewer than 3,000 clones, around 81% of them singletons. The source material was Tregs sorted from PBMCs. All receptors derive from a human donor with AIRE deficiency. CDR3s leave out the opening cysteine and the closing phenylalanine or tryptophan. Fields, in order: clone size, J gene, V gene, CDR3 protein. Size tells how often a clone was seen (once, few, many) or the class of an expanded clone, and some rows leave it out.

- TRBJ1-3 TRBV15 ATSRKSGVSGNTIY
- TRBJ2-7 TRBV28 ASTRLGVSGEQY
- TRBJ1-2 TRBV19 ASSISSDRYYGYT
- TRBJ2-7 TRBV18 ASSSGQGYEQY
- TRBJ2-3 TRBV5-1 ASSLGPLQDTQY
few TRBJ1-1 TRBV7-3 ASSSAHGAEAF
- TRBJ2-5 TRBV7-9 ASSYRQPQETQY
- TRBJ2-1 TRBV9 ASSVGVGSGRANEQF
- TRBJ2-3 TRBV29-1 SGEQDTQY
- TRBJ2-7 TRBV7-2 ASSLRLGDSYEQY
- TRBJ2-2 TRBV5-1 ASSLGGVDSTGELF
- TRBJ2-3 TRBV19 ASSQTQGNTDTQY
once TRBJ2-1 TRBV5-5 ASRWVGGNEQF
- TRBJ2-2 TRBV7-2 ASSLDRLADTGELF
- TRBJ2-3 TRBV5-4 ASSPPLAGTPDTQY
- TRBJ1-1 TRBV28 ASRQGARAF
- TRBJ1-3 TRBV28 ASGKLLGAIRSGNTIY
- TRBJ1-5 TRBV7-2 ASSLRGDNQPQH
- TRBJ2-2 TRBV19 ASSSARGAGELF
few TRBJ1-1 TRBV6-5 ASSYPTGGLIEAF
- TRBJ1-2 TRBV19 ASSIQGLGGYT
- TRBJ1-5 TRBV19 ASSIRREGQPQH
- TRBJ2-1 TRBV7-6 ASSPSGRASGYEQF
- TRBJ2-1 TRBV4-3 ASSQENWVGRGNEQF
- TRBJ2-7 TRBV28 ASSSPIPGTSNEQY
- TRBJ2-1 TRBV4-2 ASSLSWTAYNEQF
- TRBJ1-5 TRBV5-1 ARPYSNQPQH
- TRBJ2-7 TRBV14 ASSKPGLAYEQY
- TRBJ2-3 TRBV6-5 ASREGGFTDTQY
- TRBJ1-1 TRBV7-9 ASSLDRDAF
- TRBJ2-5 TRBV7-2 ASHREGSFWETQY
- TRBJ2-1 TRBV10-3 AISEKKVSYNEQF
- TRBJ2-3 TRBV5-6 ASSFRDTQY
- TRBJ2-1 TRBV28 ASSSPLRNEQF
few TRBJ2-1 TRBV28 ASSLQVNEQF
- TRBJ2-2 TRBV10-3 AISGPDGKNTGELF
- TRBJ2-7 TRBV28 ASYPGTESYEQY
- TRBJ2-3 TRBV2 ASSERADTQY
- TRBJ2-3 TRBV11-1 ASSSGTGGDTQY
- TRBJ2-1 TRBV11-2 ASSIRLAGGYNEQF
- TRBJ2-3 TRBV7-6 ASSRGLAGGRSGDTQY
few TRBJ1-2 TRBV9 ASSATGDYGYT
- TRBJ2-7 TRBV7-3 ASSLTSGPYEQY
- TRBJ2-1 TRBV19 ASSSVSGPFYNEQF
- TRBJ2-7 TRBV5-6 ASSVGQGIYEQY
- TRBJ1-3 TRBV15 ATSRDPAVSGNTIY
- TRBJ2-1 TRBV6-6 ASRGGTRNNEQF
- TRBJ2-5 TRBV6-1 ASLRLSQETQY
- TRBJ2-5 TRBV5-1 ASNFGAAGGRETQY